The 8 T cell receptor beta chains given below trace back to one sample, sequenced in a study of T cells after yellow fever vaccination (dated by TCRdb to between 2017 and 2020). The library was made by 5' RACE. Sequencing was performed on an Illumina NovaSeq 6000. The raw public data were reprocessed by TCRdb itself: fastp quality trimming at Q25, MiXCR clonotype calling, in-frame beta chains only. Rows are combined by CDR3 protein, so each entry shows the most common genes and DNA. Within this sample are under 250,000 distinct CDR3 sequences, with about 3% of them counted one time only. The top ten clonotypes cover about 3% of the sample. The treatment or condition label, read with the paper, signifies: live attenuated yellow fever vaccine strain. This material consisted of CD4+ T cells sorted from PBMCs, taken 10 days after the yellow fever booster vaccination. The receptors were gathered from a man between 18 and 35 years old who received the YFV17D yellow fever vaccine.

The V call is TRBV28, the J call TRBJ1-2; D is possibly TRBD1 (5 bases). Trimming removed 5 bases at V and 7 bases at J, with 17 bases between. This CDR3 is built from 14 residues. In germline, CDR1 is MDHEN, CDR2 SYDVKM. In nucleotides, the CDR3 is TGTGCCAGCAGTGAAGGGCAGGGTGCCGGTGGCTACACCTTC. Its translation: CASSEGQGAGGYTF.

This clonotype has at least ten counts. The gene calls are TRBV7-2 and TRBJ2-3; 9 nucleotides match TRBD1. V shed 5 bases, J shed 4 bases, and the junction held 7 bases outside the gene matches. The CDR3 consists of 15 residues. Germline CDR1 and CDR2: SGHTA and FQGNSA. This CDR3 reads CASSDRGKAADTQYF. The CDR3 region has the DNA TGTGCCAGCAGCGACAGGGGGAAAGCGGCAGATACGCAGTATTTT. Full variable domain (outside the CDR3, taken from reference TRBV7-2 and TRBJ2-3): GAGVSQSPSNKVTEKGKDVELRCDPISGHTALYWYRQSLGQGLEFLIYFQGNSAPDKSGLPSDRFSAERTGGSVSTLTIQRTQQEDSAVYLCASSDRGKAADTQYFGPGTRLTVL.

Only a few counts were recorded for this clonotype. This sequence joins TRBV10-3 and TRBJ2-7; D possibly corresponds to TRBD1 (5 bases). CDR3 length: 13 amino acids. Germline loops: CDR1 ENHRY, CDR2 SYGVKD. Trimming removed 4 bases from V and 5 bases from J, with 12 bases in between. CDR3 loop: CAISATARDEQYF. Here the CDR3 DNA reads TGTGCCATCAGTGCCACCGCCAGGGACGAGCAGTACTTC.

This clonotype has a handful of counts. The V and J genes are TRBV5-1 and TRBJ2-1, with D unresolved. V lost 0 bases and J lost 5, with 9 bases in between. The V gene's germline CDR1 is SGHRS and CDR2 YFSETQ. This CDR3 comprises 14 residues. CDR3 nucleotide sequence: TGCGCCAGCAGCTTGGACGCTAGGAACAATGAGCAGTTCTTC. Its translation is CASSLDARNNEQFF.

The table lists this clonotype with many counts. The chain is built from TRBV30 and TRBJ2-4; D is ambiguous. In germline, CDR1 is GTSNPN, CDR2 SVGIG (reference sequence). The CDR3 loop spans 13 amino acids. CDR3 sequence (DNA): TGTGCGACCAGCCGGGTAGCCAAAAACATTCAGTACTTC. It encodes CATSRVAKNIQYF.

The chain couples TRBV6-5 to TRBJ2-7; D is possibly TRBD2 (5 bases). CDR1 and CDR2 (germline): MNHEY, SVGAGI. CDR3 length: 14 amino acids. V lost 4 bases and J 7 bases, leaving 17 bases between the germline ends. In nucleotides, the CDR3 is TGTGCCAGCAGTTCATTCGAGGGTTCTGGAGAGCAGTACTTC. Translation: CASSSFEGSGEQYF.

This clonotype occurred many times. The rearrangement joins TRBV15 to TRBJ1-4; 9 bases are shared with TRBD1. The CDR3 is 14 amino acids. Unmatched junction bases numbered 11, after V lost 5 bases and J lost 13 bases. Germline CDR1 LNHNV, CDR2 YYDKDF (reference sequence). Written as DNA, the CDR3 is TGTGCCACCAGCCCTCCGGGACAGGGTCTGGGACTGTTTTTT. Its translation: CATSPPGQGLGLFF.

This clonotype was observed a few times. The chain has TRBV7-8 and TRBJ1-6, with 8 bases fitting TRBD1. Germline CDR1 is SGHVS and CDR2 is FQNEAQ. V lost 6 bases, J lost 6 bases, and 7 bases stayed unmatched. This CDR3 comprises 15 residues. CDR3 loop: CASRHDRGINSPLHF. The CDR3 DNA is TGTGCCAGCAGACATGACAGGGGAATTAATTCACCCCTCCACTTT.